The 13 T cell receptor beta chains listed next were all sequenced from one sample in a study of CD8+CD57+ T cells in acquired aplastic anemia. These receptors are not linked to any known antigen. Genomic DNA templated the TCR beta VDJ and CDR3 profiling. One entry per CDR3 protein, called by TCRdb with MiXCR from the reads. The sample records over 15,000 distinct CDR3 sequences, 37% being singletons. Findings and caveats of the study: The CD8+CD57+ cells of patients were less diverse than their total CD4+ and CD8+ pools.

Flow cytometry had shown expanded CD8+CD57+ cells in the patients chosen for sequencing. Sequencing was done on a sample of CD8+CD57+ T cells sorted from PBMCs. Described subset: bead-enriched CD8+CD57+ effector memory T cells from SAA patients. These receptors all come from a human donor with aplastic anemia.

About this clonotype itself: A much larger clone differs by one base, so this may be a read error. J is TRBJ2-7 and V is TRBV3-1; 7 bases are shared with TRBD1. The CDR3 is 15 residues long. Germline-derived CDR1 and CDR2 are LGHDT and YNNKEL (reference sequence). Losses at the gene ends were 3 bases for V and 5 bases for J; bases not matched to a gene: 10. The chain's CDR3 is CASSQAGTANNEQYF. CDR3 in DNA: TGTGCCAGCAGCCAGGCCGGGACAGCGAACAACGAGCAGTACTTC.

The chain couples TRBV3-1 to TRBJ2-7; D is perhaps TRBD1 (6 bases). The CDR3 is made up of 15 amino acids. Germline V CDR1 and CDR2: LGHDT, YNNKEL (reference sequence). V lost 3 bases to trimming and J lost 0 bases, with 12 bases between them. The CDR3 region is CASSQTGLNSYEQYF. Here the CDR3 DNA reads TGTGCCAGCAGCCAGACAGGCCTAAACTCCTACGAGCAGTACTTC.

The gene calls are TRBV10-3 and TRBJ2-1, with 7 bases that match TRBD2. CDR1 is ENHRY, CDR2 SYGVKD, per germline. J was trimmed by 3 bases and V by 4 bases; bases with no gene match: 3. The CDR3 contains 14 residues. The CDR3, as DNA: TGTGCCATCAGTGTCGGCGGGAGCTACAATGAGCAGTTCTTC. Protein product: CAISVGGSYNEQFF.

The sample holds many counts of this clonotype. This sequence joins TRBV29-1 and TRBJ2-7; D gene unclear. With 1 base removed from V and 3 bases from J, the gap between germline ends came to 7 bases. The CDR3 runs 12 residues. Germline-derived CDR1 and CDR2 are SQVTM and ANQGSEA. The CDR3 protein is CSVEARSYEQYF. The CDR3 coding sequence is TGCAGCGTTGAAGCCAGAAGCTACGAGCAGTACTTC.

J is TRBJ1-1 and V is TRBV7-2; D unclear. The CDR3 loop spans 8 amino acids. Germline CDR1 SGHTA, CDR2 FQGNSA. V lost 8 bases to trimming and J lost 13 bases, with 8 bases between them. CDR3 coding DNA: TGTGCCAGCCACGGGGTTTTCTTT. It encodes CASHGVFF.

The V gene is TRBV7-8, the J gene TRBJ2-7, with TRBD2 matching over 13 bases. Germline V gives CDR1 SGHVS, CDR2 FQNEAQ. The CDR3 consists of 15 residues. Germline trimming cut 3 bases from V and 3 bases from J; bases unmatched to any gene: 2. In DNA, the CDR3 is TGTGCCAGCAGCTTGACTAGCGGGAGGAACTACGAGCAGTACTTC. It codes for CASSLTSGRNYEQYF.

As concerns this clonotype: The CDR3 end shows no conserved phenylalanine or tryptophan, and so a read error is likely. J is TRBJ2-2 and V is TRBV4-2; 13 bases map to TRBD2. V gave up 0 bases and J gave up 5 bases; unmatched junction bases: 3. Germline CDR1 and CDR2: LGHNA and YNFKEQ. This CDR3 spans 17 amino acids. CDR3 sequence (DNA): TGTGCCAGCAGCCAAGAAGGGACTAGCGGGGTAACCGGGGAGCTGTTTTCT. Residues: CASSQEGTSGVTGELFS.

This clonotype has just a few counts. At one end, the junction sequence differs from germline, possibly due to a read error. The gene calls are TRBV7-6 and TRBJ2-1, with D possibly matching TRBD1 (6 bases). The CDR3 has 15 amino acids. Germline V gene sequence: CDR1 SGHVS, CDR2 FNYEAQ. CDR3 amino acids: CASSQLLTGYNEQFF. The CDR3 DNA reads as TGTGCTAGCAGCCAGCTACTAACAGGGTACAATGAGCAGTTCTTC.

This clonotype was observed many times. This sequence joins TRBV15 and TRBJ1-1; D unresolved. The germline CDR1 and CDR2 sequences are LNHNV and YYDKDF (reference sequence). The V and J ends lost 6 bases and 0 bases respectively, with 11 bases between them. The CDR3 totals 14 residues. CDR3 bases: TGTGCCACCAGTCGGTCAGGTCTGAACACTGAAGCTTTCTTT. It yields the protein CATSRSGLNTEAFF.

V is TRBV20-1 and J is TRBJ2-3; D is possibly TRBD2 (6 bases). The V end lost 8 bases, the J end lost 2 bases, and 11 bases lay between the germline ends. Germline V lookup: CDR1 DFQATT, CDR2 SNEGSKA (reference sequence). The CDR3 contains 12 residues. CDR3 in amino acids: CSRSSDTDTQYF. CDR3 DNA sequence: TGCAGTCGATCTAGCGACACAGATACGCAGTATTTT.

This clonotype has ten or more counts. This chain joins TRBV15 and TRBJ2-7, with D unclear. The V end lost 1 base, the J end lost 3 bases, and 10 bases lay between the germline ends. CDR3 length: 14 amino acids. Per germline, CDR1 LNHNV and CDR2 YYDKDF (reference sequence). CDR3 nucleotides: TGTGCCACCAGCAGAGCACAGACCCTCTACGAGCAGTACTTC. This translates into CATSRAQTLYEQYF.

Note on this clonotype: This could be a read error, since a much larger clone is one nucleotide away. The rearrangement joins TRBV10-3 to TRBJ2-7; D remains ambiguous. The germline gives CDR1 ENHRY, CDR2 SYGVKD. The CDR3 length is 14 residues. CDR3 bases: TGTGGCATCAGTGAGTCGAAGCTGTCTGTCGAGCAGTACTTC. It specifies CGISESKLSVEQYF.

The chain couples TRBV10-1 to TRBJ2-3; 10 positions match TRBD2. The CDR3 sequence is 18 residues long. Germline trimming cut 8 bases from V and 2 bases from J; bases unmatched to any gene: 16. Looked up from germline, CDR1 is WNHNN and CDR2 is SYGVQD (reference sequence). CDR3 nucleotides: TGCGCCAGCGGCCACCAAGCGGGAGGGTCCCCTTACACAGATACGCAGTATTTT. Its translation: CASGHQAGGSPYTDTQYF.